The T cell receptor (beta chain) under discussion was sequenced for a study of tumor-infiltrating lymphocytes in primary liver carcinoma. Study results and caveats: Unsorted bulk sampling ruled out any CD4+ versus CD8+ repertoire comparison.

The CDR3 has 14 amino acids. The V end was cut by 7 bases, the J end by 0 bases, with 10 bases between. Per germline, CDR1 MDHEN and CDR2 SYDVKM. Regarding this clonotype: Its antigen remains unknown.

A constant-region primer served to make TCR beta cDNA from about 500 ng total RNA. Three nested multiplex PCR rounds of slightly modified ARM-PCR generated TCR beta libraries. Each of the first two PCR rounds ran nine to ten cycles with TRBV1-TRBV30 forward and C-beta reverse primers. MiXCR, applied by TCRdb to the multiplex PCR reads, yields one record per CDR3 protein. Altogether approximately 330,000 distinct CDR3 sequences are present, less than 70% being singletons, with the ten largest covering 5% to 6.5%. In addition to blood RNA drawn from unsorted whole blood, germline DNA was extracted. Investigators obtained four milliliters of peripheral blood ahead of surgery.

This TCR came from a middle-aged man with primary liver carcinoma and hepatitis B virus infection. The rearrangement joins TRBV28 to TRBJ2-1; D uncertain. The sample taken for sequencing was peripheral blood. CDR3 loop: CASKKSYSYNEQFF. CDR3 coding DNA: TGTGCCAGCAAGAAGTCCTACTCCTACAATGAGCAGTTCTTC.